The present T cell receptor beta chain was sequenced within a study of blood T cell repertoires in COVID-19. Study-wide context: In each case, the material was cDNA or gDNA derived from T cells, B-cell-depleted T cells, or PBMCs.

Trimming cost V 5 bases and J 7 bases, with 15 bases left between them. The CDR3 extends over 13 amino acids. The germline CDR1 and CDR2 sequences are MNHEY and SMNVEV (reference sequence). Here immunoSEQ multiplex PCR was the method, and the copy in TCRdb shows in-frame clones only, minus some. The data show 150,000 to 200,000 clones, more than 80% seen once. This receptor was taken from a man between 50 and 59 years old with acute or convalescent COVID-19. The chain uses TRBV27 and TRBJ2-7; TRBD1 might be the D (6 bases). Sample: peripheral blood. This CDR3 is CASSENGRGEQYF. Written as DNA, the CDR3 is TGTGCCAGCAGTGAAAATGGTAGGGGGGAGCAGTACTTC.